This record covers a single T cell receptor (beta chain). These data are taken from a study of T cell responses to AZD1222 COVID-19 vaccine. Sequenced by immunoSEQ multiplex PCR; TCRdb stores in-frame clones only, minus some. Among roughly 60,000 clones, roughly 84% were seen once, and the ten largest hold about 20%. This specimen was peripheral blood, taken on day 0 of AZD1222 vaccination. The sequence derives from an adult in good health.

This CDR3 reads CASSFSPRAEQYF. The DNA of the CDR3 is TGTGCCAGCAGCTTTTCTCCTCGGGCCGAGCAGTACTTC. The chain couples TRBV9 to TRBJ2-7; D uncertain. Germline V gene lookup returns CDR1 SGDLS and CDR2 YYNGEE. With 4 bases removed from V and 6 bases from J, the gap between germline ends came to 14 bases. The CDR3 has 13 amino acids.